These 22 T cell receptor beta chains were sequenced from one sample in a study of CD8 T cells in Susac syndrome (dated by TCRdb to the late 2010s). Libraries were prepared through the immunoSEQ multiplex PCR assay. RNA was extracted using the RNeasy kit, and about 0.45 to 1 ug of the RNA was reverse transcribed with random hexamers. TCRdb trimmed public reads at Q25 via fastp, called clones via MiXCR and kept in-frame beta chains. Rows are combined by CDR3 protein, so each entry shows the most common genes and DNA. The sample includes 400,000 to 550,000 distinct CDR3 sequences, with 75% to 90% observed a single time. Clones ranked in the top ten supply about 0.12% of the sample. The specimen sequenced was CD8+ T cells from PBMCs. All receptors come from a human donor with multiple sclerosis.

The chain uses TRBV28 and TRBJ2-3; 12 positions match TRBD2. V lost 3 bases and J lost 4; bases outside the gene matches: 5. There are 16 residues in the CDR3. The germline V gene has CDR1 MDHEN and CDR2 SYDVKM. CDR3 DNA sequence: TGTGCCAGCAGTTTGCGGCTAGCGGGAGGGTCAGATACGCAGTATTTT. It codes for CASSLRLAGGSDTQYF.

The chain is built from TRBV12-3 or TRBV12-4 and TRBJ1-1; D ambiguous. CDR3 length: 11 amino acids. The ends were cut back, 4 bases at V and 7 bases at J, with 7 bases in the middle. The CDR3 spells CASSSAGEAFF. In DNA, the CDR3 is TGTGCCAGCAGTTCGGCGGGTGAAGCTTTCTTT.

This clonotype was detected only a few times. The rearrangement uses TRBV20-1 and TRBJ2-7; a weak D match, TRBD2 (7 bases). V lost 2 bases to trimming and J lost 6 bases, with 14 bases between them. Germline CDR1 reads DFQATT; CDR2 reads SNEGSKA (reference sequence). The CDR3 runs 13 residues. DNA of the CDR3: TGCAGTGCTAGACGACGGGGGGCAGGCGAGCAGTACTTC. Protein product: CSARRRGAGEQYF.

The chain links TRBV20-1 to TRBJ2-2; D is perhaps TRBD1 (6 bases). This CDR3 contains 14 residues. Deletions cut 1 base from V and 1 base from J, with 7 bases between. CDR1 is DFQATT, CDR2 SNEGSKA, per germline (reference sequence). In DNA, the CDR3 is TGCAGTGCTAGAGTGACAGGGAACACCGGGGAGCTGTTTTTT. Protein sequence: CSARVTGNTGELFF.

The chain couples TRBV3-1 to TRBJ2-2; 7 nucleotides agree with TRBD2. CDR3 length equals 18 residues. Looked up from germline, CDR1 is LGHDT and CDR2 is YNNKEL (reference sequence). The V segment lost 1 base and the J segment 3 bases; nucleotides outside the gene matches: 11. The CDR3 region is CASSQVGERDGDTGELFF. CDR3 nucleotide sequence: TGTGCCAGCAGCCAAGTCGGGGAGCGGGATGGGGACACCGGGGAGCTGTTTTTT.

The chain employs TRBV5-1 and TRBJ2-7; 9 positions match TRBD2. Germline V gene data show CDR1 as SGHRS and CDR2 as YFSETQ. The V and J ends lost 0 bases and 3 bases, in that order; junction bases with no gene match: 7. The CDR3 runs 16 residues. The CDR3 here is CASSLVLAGPSYEQYF. Here the CDR3 DNA reads TGCGCCAGCAGCTTGGTGCTAGCGGGACCGAGCTACGAGCAGTACTTC.

This clonotype was recorded once. This chain links TRBV4-1 with TRBJ2-2; no reliable D call. Trimming removed 1 base from V and 2 bases from J, with 5 bases in between. Germline lookup yields CDR1 MGHRA and CDR2 YSYEKL. CDR3 length: 14 amino acids. CDR3 residues: CASSQASNTGELFF. CDR3 nucleotide sequence: TGCGCCAGCAGCCAAGCCAGTAACACCGGGGAGCTGTTTTTT.

V and J are TRBV5-1 and TRBJ2-1, with D possibly matching TRBD2 (6 bases). Germline values: CDR1 SGHRS, CDR2 YFSETQ. CDR3 length: 15 amino acids. The V end lost 5 bases, the J end lost 0 bases, and 12 bases lay between the germline ends. In DNA, the CDR3 is TGCGCCAGCAGAGCGGGTCTCAGCTCCTACAATGAGCAGTTCTTC. This codes for CASRAGLSSYNEQFF.

The V gene is TRBV23-1, the J gene TRBJ2-7; tentative D call: TRBD1 (7 bases). TRBV23-1 falls under the ORF class, with uncertain function. V dropped 4 bases and J dropped 3 bases, with 13 bases sitting between them. The CDR3 contains 14 residues. CDR3 DNA: TGCGCCAGCAGTCTGGCCAGGGGGGTCTACGAGCAGTACTTC. This translates into CASSLARGVYEQYF.

The chain recombines TRBV6-5 with TRBJ1-1; no clear D. The V end was cut by 0 bases, the J end by 8 bases, with 16 bases between. The CDR3 is 15 residues long. Germline CDR1 is MNHEY and CDR2 is SVGAGI. The CDR3 region has the DNA TGTGCCAGCAGTTACTCCGTGACTCTCGGTGAGGAAGCTTTCTTT. Residues: CASSYSVTLGEEAFF.

The CDR3, as DNA: TGTGCCAGCAGTTACTGGGGGGTGAACACTGAAGCTTTCTTT. This translates into CASSYWGVNTEAFF. This chain uses TRBV6-2 or TRBV6-3 with TRBJ1-1; tentative D call: TRBD1 (5 bases). This CDR3 has 14 amino acids. V was trimmed by 1 base and J by 0 bases, leaving 6 bases between them. The V gene's germline CDR1 is MNHEY and CDR2 SVGEGT.

The chain joins TRBV7-9 to TRBJ1-2; D is unresolved. Trimming removed 5 bases from V and 8 bases from J, with 18 bases in between. The CDR3 is 14 residues long. Germline CDR1 reads SEHNR; CDR2 reads FQNEAQ (reference sequence). Here the CDR3 DNA reads TGTGCCAGCAGCCATCCAGACAAATCCCCCGGCTACACCTTC. Its translation is CASSHPDKSPGYTF.

The chain couples TRBV6-1 to TRBJ2-7; 10 bases align to TRBD1. This CDR3 is built from 14 residues. V shed 7 bases, J shed 3 bases, and the junction held 6 bases outside the gene matches. Germline V CDR1 and CDR2: MNHNS, SASEGT. The DNA of the CDR3 is TGTGCCAGCAACCCGGGACAGGGGATCTACGAGCAGTACTTC. This sequence encodes CASNPGQGIYEQYF.

This sequence joins TRBV4-1 and TRBJ2-2; 9 bases match TRBD1. The CDR3 sequence is 17 residues long. J was trimmed by 5 bases and V by 3 bases; bases with no gene match: 10. Germline CDR1 and CDR2: MGHRA and YSYEKL. The CDR3 reads CASSQQSPGQGTGELFF. As DNA, the CDR3 is TGCGCCAGCAGCCAGCAAAGCCCCGGACAGGGGACCGGGGAGCTGTTTTTT.

This clonotype was counted once. The chain is built from TRBV5-1 and TRBJ2-1; D might be TRBD2 (5 bases). The V end lost 3 bases, the J end lost 13 bases, and 20 bases lay between the germline ends. The CDR3 contains 14 residues. CDR1 and CDR2 from the germline V gene are SGHRS and YFSETQ. The CDR3 DNA is TGCGCCAGCAGCTACTTCGATTCTTTAAGCGGACAGTTCTTC. This sequence encodes CASSYFDSLSGQFF.

V usage is TRBV5-1 and J usage is TRBJ2-7; 11 bases line up with TRBD2. V shed 0 bases and J 0 bases; nucleotides not matched to a gene: 8. Germline values: CDR1 SGHRS, CDR2 YFSETQ. This CDR3 is 18 amino acids long. The CDR3 loop is CASSLGVTSGASSYEQYF. The CDR3 nucleotides are TGCGCCAGCAGCTTGGGAGTGACTAGCGGGGCGAGCTCCTACGAGCAGTACTTC.

The genes are TRBV12-3 or TRBV12-4 and TRBJ2-7; TRBD2 aligns across 7 bases. V was clipped by 2 bases and J by 3 bases; unmatched bases: 13. The CDR3 runs to 17 residues. The CDR3 bases are TGTGCCAGCAGTTTATCAATCCGCTCCCGGGGGGACTACGAGCAGTACTTC. It encodes CASSLSIRSRGDYEQYF.

The V and J genes are TRBV29-1 and TRBJ1-2, with a possible D match to TRBD1 (5 bases). This CDR3 has 13 residues. V was shortened by 4 bases and J by 3 bases, with 12 bases between the two germline ends. The germline gives CDR1 SQVTM, CDR2 ANQGSEA. CDR3: CSVVYQGYYGYTF. The CDR3 DNA reads TGCAGCGTTGTTTATCAGGGATACTATGGCTACACCTTC.

This chain joins TRBV5-5 and TRBJ2-1; TRBD1 matches at 8 bases. Losses at the gene ends were 3 bases for V and 8 bases for J; bases not matched to a gene: 10. Germline CDR1 reads SGHKS; CDR2 reads YYEKEE (reference sequence). This CDR3 is built from 15 residues. CDR3 sequence (DNA): TGTGCCAGCAGCTCCCGGGACAGGACTTTCTATGAGCAGTTCTTC. This sequence encodes CASSSRDRTFYEQFF. The full variable domain, completed using reference TRBV5-5 and TRBJ2-1, is DAGVTQSPTHLIKTRGQQVTLRCSPISGHKSVSWYQQVLGQGPQFIFQYYEKEERGRGNFPDRFSARQFPNYSSELNVNALLLGDSALYLCASSSRDRTFYEQFFGPGTRLTVL.

This rearrangement joins TRBV7-9 to TRBJ2-7; D is undetermined. The germline V and J ends were trimmed by 4 bases and 3 bases, with 16 bases remaining between them. This CDR3 has 15 amino acids. CDR1 SEHNR and CDR2 FQNEAQ come from the germline V gene (reference sequence). Here the CDR3 DNA reads TGTGCCAGCAGCTCCCGGTCGGGCAAATACTACGAGCAGTACTTC. This encodes CASSSRSGKYYEQYF.

This clonotype appeared a few times. This chain links TRBV5-5 with TRBJ2-1; TRBD1 agrees at 8 bases. J lost 4 bases, V lost 5 bases, and 8 bases had no gene match. The CDR3 consists of 15 residues. From germline, CDR1 is SGHKS and CDR2 YYEKEE (reference sequence). CDR3 amino acids: CASSSPGTGYNEQFF. The CDR3 DNA follows: TGTGCCAGCAGTTCTCCGGGGACAGGTTACAATGAGCAGTTCTTC.

The rearrangement uses TRBV6-5 and TRBJ1-3; 8 bases agree with TRBD1. Germline CDR1 is MNHEY and CDR2 is SVGAGI. The CDR3 contains 21 residues. Trimming cost V 3 bases and J 0 bases; bases outside gene matches: 19. In DNA form, the CDR3 reads TGTGCCAGCAGTTATACATCCTCCAGGGGGCAGGCTGGGAGCTCTGGAAACACCATATATTTT. Its translation is CASSYTSSRGQAGSSGNTIYF.